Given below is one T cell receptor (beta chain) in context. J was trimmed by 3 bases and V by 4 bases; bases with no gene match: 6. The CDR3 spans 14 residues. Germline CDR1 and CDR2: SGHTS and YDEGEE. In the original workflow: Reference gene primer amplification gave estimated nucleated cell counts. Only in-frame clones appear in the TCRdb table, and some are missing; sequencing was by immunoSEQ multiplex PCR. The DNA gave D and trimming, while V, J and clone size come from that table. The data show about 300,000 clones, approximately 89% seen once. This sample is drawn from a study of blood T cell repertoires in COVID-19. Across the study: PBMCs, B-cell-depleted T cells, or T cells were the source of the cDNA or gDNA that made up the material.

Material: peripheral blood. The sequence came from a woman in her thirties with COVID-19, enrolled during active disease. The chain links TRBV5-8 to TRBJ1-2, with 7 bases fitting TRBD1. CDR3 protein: CASSPTGADYGYTF. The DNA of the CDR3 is TGTGCCAGCAGCCCCACAGGGGCAGACTATGGCTACACCTTC.